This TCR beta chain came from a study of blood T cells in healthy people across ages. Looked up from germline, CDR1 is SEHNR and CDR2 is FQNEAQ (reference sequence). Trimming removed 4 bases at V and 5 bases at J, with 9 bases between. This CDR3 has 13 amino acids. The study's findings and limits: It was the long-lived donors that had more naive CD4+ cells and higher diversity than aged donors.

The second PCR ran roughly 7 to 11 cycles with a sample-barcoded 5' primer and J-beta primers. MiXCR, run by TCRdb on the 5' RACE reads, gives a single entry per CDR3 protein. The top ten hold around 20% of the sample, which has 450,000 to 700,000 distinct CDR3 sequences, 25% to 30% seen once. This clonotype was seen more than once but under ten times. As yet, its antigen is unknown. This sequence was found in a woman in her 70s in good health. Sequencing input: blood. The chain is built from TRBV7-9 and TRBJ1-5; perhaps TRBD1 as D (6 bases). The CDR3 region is CASSSSGDQPQHF. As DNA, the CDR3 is TGTGCCAGCAGCTCCTCAGGGGATCAGCCCCAGCATTTT.